This TCR beta chain was found in a study of T cells expressing NK-cell markers. Study-wide points: The same clonotypes also predominated in the CD3+CD56-NKG2C+ fraction of a few donors. Whether expanded NKG2C-expressing T cell clones recognize HCMV is unknown.

TCRdb re-called the 5' RACE reads; one entry per CDR3 protein, DNA not given. Its table lists a few hundred thousand distinct CDR3 sequences. The CDR3 extends over 13 amino acids. The germline V gene encodes CDR1 MNHNY and CDR2 SVGAGI (reference sequence). Worth noting for this clonotype: Its matching antigen is unknown.

The chain employs TRBV6-6 and TRBJ2-5. The receptor was derived from a man between 18 and 69 years old in good health. Sequencing was performed on blood T cells: a sorted CD56 or NKG2C T cell subset, CD4+ or CD8+ T cells, or bulk PBMC T cells (not recorded which). This chain's CDR3 is CASSYGVRETQYF.